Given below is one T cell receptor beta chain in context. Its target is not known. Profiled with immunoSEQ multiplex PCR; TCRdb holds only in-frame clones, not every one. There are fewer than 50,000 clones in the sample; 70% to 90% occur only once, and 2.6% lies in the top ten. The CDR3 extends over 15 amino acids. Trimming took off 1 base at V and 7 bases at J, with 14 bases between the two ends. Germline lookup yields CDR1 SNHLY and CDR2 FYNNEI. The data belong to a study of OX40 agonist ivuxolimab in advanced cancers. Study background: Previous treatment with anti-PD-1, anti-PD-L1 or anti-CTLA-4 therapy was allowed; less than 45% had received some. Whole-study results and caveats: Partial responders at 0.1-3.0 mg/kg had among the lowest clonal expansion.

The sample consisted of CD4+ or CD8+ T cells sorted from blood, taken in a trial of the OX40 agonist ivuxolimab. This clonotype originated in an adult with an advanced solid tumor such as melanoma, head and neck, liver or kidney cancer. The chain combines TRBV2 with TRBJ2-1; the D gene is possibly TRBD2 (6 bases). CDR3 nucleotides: TGTGCCAGCAGTGAAGTTTCAGGACTAAGGAATGAGCAGTTCTTC. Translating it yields CASSEVSGLRNEQFF. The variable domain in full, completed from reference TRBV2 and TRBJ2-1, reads EPEVTQTPSHQVTQMGQEVILRCVPISNHLYFYWYRQILGQKVEFLVSFYNNEISEKSEIFDDQFSVERPDGSNFTLKIRSTKLEDSAMYFCASSEVSGLRNEQFFGPGTRLTVL.